This entry lists 17 T cell receptor beta chains sequenced from one sample in a study of blood T cell repertoires in COVID-19. This table comes from immunoSEQ multiplex PCR, and its TCRdb copy is limited to in-frame clones, with some not included. The sample has around 150,000 clones; over 80% are singletons. Sequencing was performed on PBMCs or T cells enriched from blood (not recorded which). These receptor sequences come from a woman aged 60-75 years who had recovered from COVID-19.

CDR3 DNA: TGCAGCGCAGGGGACAGGGCGAACTATGGCTACACCTTC. It is translated as CSAGDRANYGYTF. V gene TRBV29-1 combines with J gene TRBJ1-2; 9 bases fit TRBD1. The CDR3 has 13 amino acids. Trimming took 7 bases from V and 2 from J; bases not matched to a gene: 5. Germline V CDR1 and CDR2: SQVTM, ANQGSEA.

V and J are TRBV10-3 and TRBJ1-2; D unclear. Trimming shortened V by 1 base and J by 6 bases, and 12 bases separated the two germline ends. The CDR3 is made up of 14 amino acids. Germline V gene data show CDR1 as ENHRY and CDR2 as SYGVKD. The CDR3 nucleotides are TGTGCCATCAGTGAGTTGGGCGGGCAGGATGGCTACACCTTC. The encoded protein is CAISELGGQDGYTF.

This clone has only a few counts. The chain carries TRBV9 and TRBJ1-1; weak D call: TRBD1 (6 bases). Trimming stripped 3 bases from V and 1 base from J, with 10 bases between. CDR3 length equals 14 residues. Germline CDR1 is SGDLS and CDR2 is YYNGEE. CDR3 loop: CASSARQANTEAFF. CDR3 DNA sequence: TGTGCCAGCAGCGCCCGACAGGCGAACACTGAAGCTTTCTTT. Full variable domain (missing parts from reference TRBV9 and TRBJ1-1): DSGVTQTPKHLITATGQRVTLRCSPRSGDLSVYWYQQSLDQGLQFLIQYYNGEERAKGNILERFSAQQFPDLHSELNLSSLELGDSALYFCASSARQANTEAFFGQGTRLTVV.

The chain joins TRBV11-2 to TRBJ1-4; no definite D call. The V gene lost 1 base and the J gene lost 4 bases, with 4 bases spanning the gap. The CDR3 has 13 amino acids. CDR1 is SGHAT and CDR2 is FQNNGV in the germline V gene. CDR3 protein: CASSLALNEKLFF. The CDR3 DNA reads TGTGCCAGCAGCTTAGCCCTTAATGAAAAACTGTTTTTT.

V and J are TRBV2 and TRBJ2-6; D is uncertain. Germline V gene sequence: CDR1 SNHLY, CDR2 FYNNEI. Trimming shortened V by 6 bases and J by 2 bases, and 8 bases separated the two germline ends. CDR3 length equals 14 residues. The CDR3 region has the DNA TGTGCCAGCAGCCGTTCCCCTGGGGCCAACGTCCTGACTTTC. This gives the protein CASSRSPGANVLTF.

The chain links TRBV7-8 to TRBJ1-2; TRBD1 might be the D (6 bases). Germline V gene data show CDR1 as SGHVS and CDR2 as FQNEAQ. The CDR3 is made up of 14 amino acids. Trimming stripped 5 bases from V and 4 bases from J, with 14 bases between. In DNA, the CDR3 is TGTGCCAGCAGCCTGGGGATAGGGGGCTATGGCTACACCTTC. This gives the protein CASSLGIGGYGYTF.

This chain uses TRBV28 with TRBJ2-1, with D maybe TRBD1 (7 bases). The CDR3 has 16 amino acids. Trimming stripped 8 bases from V and 4 bases from J, with 21 bases between. The germline CDR1 and CDR2 sequences are MDHEN and SYDVKM. CDR3 in DNA: TGTGCCAGCTCAAGTCCGGAGGGGACAGTTTACAATGAGCAGTTCTTC. This translates into CASSSPEGTVYNEQFF.

The count of this clone is one. The J gene is TRBJ1-5, the V gene TRBV19; no firm D call. Germline V gives CDR1 LNHDA, CDR2 SQIVND (reference sequence). V was shortened by 3 bases and J by 5 bases, with 20 bases between the two germline ends. The CDR3 has 17 residues. As DNA, the CDR3 is TGTGCCAGTAGTATTAAGCTCCGGAGGGATGGGGATCAGCCCCAGCATTTT. Amino acid sequence: CASSIKLRRDGDQPQHF.

The CDR3 sequence: CASRRTSGSAGELFF. CDR3 DNA sequence: TGTGCCAGCAGGCGAACTAGCGGGAGCGCCGGGGAGCTGTTTTTT. This chain uses TRBV6-5 with TRBJ2-2, with 11 bases identical to TRBD2. The CDR3 spans 15 residues. V shed 6 bases and J 6 bases; nucleotides not matched to a gene: 6. Looked up from germline, CDR1 is MNHEY and CDR2 is SVGAGI.

This clone was detected only a few times. The chain joins TRBV7-9 to TRBJ1-2; D gene ambiguous. The CDR3 loop spans 12 amino acids. Trimming took 2 bases from V and 7 from J, leaving 8 bases between them. The germline gives CDR1 SEHNR, CDR2 FQNEAQ (reference sequence). The CDR3 DNA follows: TGTGCCAGCAGCTTATCCGGTCGTGGCTACACCTTC. Translation: CASSLSGRGYTF.

V gene TRBV5-1 combines with J gene TRBJ2-6; TRBD2 agrees at 7 bases. J was trimmed by 0 bases and V by 0 bases; bases with no gene match: 3. The CDR3 runs to 17 residues. Germline CDR1 and CDR2: SGHRS and YFSETQ. DNA for the CDR3: TGCGCCAGCAGCTTGGCCGGGGGGAGCTCTGGGGCCAACGTCCTGACTTTC. Protein product: CASSLAGGSSGANVLTF.

This chain joins TRBV6-1 and TRBJ2-1, with 9 bases that match TRBD2. This CDR3 comprises 13 residues. Germline V gives CDR1 MNHNS, CDR2 SASEGT. V was clipped by 3 bases and J by 10 bases; unmatched bases: 4. The CDR3 bases are TGTGCCAGCAGTGAGGGACTAGCAAGGGAGCAGTTCTTC. Protein: CASSEGLAREQFF.

V and J are TRBV5-4 and TRBJ2-7; no definite D call. Germline V gene data show CDR1 as SGHNT and CDR2 as YYREEE (reference sequence). Trimming pared 0 bases from V and 2 bases from J, leaving 9 bases between. The CDR3 covers 14 residues. DNA for the CDR3: TGTGCCAGCAGCTTGGTCGGTGAAGCCTACGAGCAGTACTTC. Its translation is CASSLVGEAYEQYF.

The chain uses TRBV28 and TRBJ2-3; D not resolved. This CDR3 region has 12 residues. The V and J ends lost 2 bases and 3 bases respectively, with 3 bases between them. From germline, CDR1 is MDHEN and CDR2 SYDVKM. CDR3: CASSLRTDTQYF. In DNA form, the CDR3 reads TGTGCCAGCAGTTTACGGACAGATACGCAGTATTTT.

The chain couples TRBV4-1 to TRBJ2-7; D not resolved. CDR1 and CDR2 from the germline V gene are MGHRA and YSYEKL. This CDR3 spans 11 amino acids. Trimming pared 6 bases from V and 9 bases from J, leaving 12 bases between. CDR3 sequence reads: CASRYTFSQYF. The CDR3 DNA reads TGCGCCAGCAGGTACACCTTTTCGCAGTACTTC.

The rearrangement uses TRBV5-1 and TRBJ1-2; D may be TRBD1 (5 bases). Trimming took 0 bases from V and 3 from J, leaving 12 bases between them. The length of the CDR3 is 15 residues. Per germline, CDR1 SGHRS and CDR2 YFSETQ. This CDR3 is CASSLEAGRDYGYTF. DNA for the CDR3: TGCGCCAGCAGCTTGGAAGCAGGGAGGGACTATGGCTACACCTTC.

V is TRBV24-1 and J is TRBJ2-1, with TRBD1 matching over 8 bases. Trimming cost V 1 base and J 0 bases; bases outside gene matches: 4. The germline gives CDR1 KGHDR, CDR2 SFDVKD. The CDR3 has 17 amino acids. The CDR3 region has the DNA TGTGCCACCAGTGATTTTGGGACAGGATCCTCCTACAATGAGCAGTTCTTC. It encodes CATSDFGTGSSYNEQFF.